The 5 T cell receptor beta chains reported below all come from one sample, sequenced in a study of blood T cell repertoires in COVID-19. Here immunoSEQ multiplex PCR was the method, and the copy in TCRdb shows in-frame clones only, minus some. Of around 260,000 clones listed, about 85% are singletons. The sample was peripheral blood. The receptor source for this set is a man younger than 35 with active or convalescent COVID-19.

The chain is built from TRBV7-9 and TRBJ1-1, with D possibly being TRBD1 (5 bases). This CDR3 spans 13 amino acids. Germline lookup yields CDR1 SEHNR and CDR2 FQNEAQ (reference sequence). Trimming took off 3 bases at V and 8 bases at J, with 13 bases between the two ends. Here the CDR3 reads CASSFNTGGEAFF. CDR3 in DNA: TGTGCCAGCAGCTTTAACACAGGCGGAGAAGCTTTCTTT.

The CDR3: CASSTLMRDIPTYVQYF. The CDR3 DNA sequence: TGTGCCAGCTCAACATTAATGCGGGATATACCTACGTATGTGCAGTATTTT. This rearrangement joins TRBV18 to TRBJ2-3, with D possibly matching TRBD2 (6 bases). The germline V and J ends were trimmed by 5 bases and 11 bases, with 29 bases remaining between them. Germline loops: CDR1 KGHSH, CDR2 LQKENI. CDR3 size: 17 residues.

In DNA form, the CDR3 reads TGTGCAAGTCGCTTAGTCAGGGACAGGGAAGCTTTCTTT. Translated, it gives CASRLVRDREAFF. V is TRBV12-2 and J is TRBJ1-1; the D call TRBD1 from the table was never checked on the DNA. TRBV12-2 is a pseudogene. There are 13 residues in the CDR3.

V gene TRBV6-5 combines with J gene TRBJ1-1, with D possibly being TRBD1 (6 bases). The germline CDR1 and CDR2 sequences are MNHEY and SVGAGI. This CDR3 is built from 14 residues. Trimming shortened V by 7 bases and J by 4 bases, and 16 bases separated the two germline ends. CDR3 sequence (DNA): TGTGCCAGCAAAATAGAACAGGGTACCACTGAAGCTTTCTTT. Amino acids: CASKIEQGTTEAFF.

V gene TRBV24-1 combines with J gene TRBJ2-2, with 8 positions matching TRBD1. There are 13 residues in the CDR3. V lost 8 bases, J lost 4 bases, and 2 bases stayed unmatched. The germline V gene encodes CDR1 KGHDR and CDR2 SFDVKD. CDR3 residues: CATKQGGTGELFF. CDR3 nucleotides: TGTGCCACCAAACAGGGGGGCACCGGGGAGCTGTTTTTT.